One sample yielded the 21 T cell receptor beta chains listed below, sequenced in a study of beta chain features in type 1 diabetes. As every portion of the isolated RNA was reverse transcribed, the sequencing read expressed TCRB transcripts. Method: immunoSEQ multiplex PCR; TCRdb's copy keeps in-frame clones and lacks some. The sample lists under 300,000 clones, 16% occurring once. No antigen is known for these receptors. Points from the study as a whole: All four CD4+ subsets of Type 1 diabetes patients contained TCRB CDR3s that were moderately but significantly shorter.

Specimen: naive CD4+ T cells from blood. These TCRs come from a man aged 25 to 45 with type 1 diabetes.

The CDR3 is CASSSPRDNSYEQYF. DNA of the CDR3: TGCGCCAGCAGCTCGCCCCGGGACAACTCCTACGAGCAGTACTTC. The chain couples TRBV5-1 to TRBJ2-7; a weak D match, TRBD1 (6 bases). The germline V gene encodes CDR1 SGHRS and CDR2 YFSETQ. This CDR3 is built from 15 residues. The germline V and J ends were trimmed by 3 bases and 0 bases, with 13 bases remaining between them.

This clone was detected a few times. This sequence joins TRBV7-2 and TRBJ2-1, with D possibly TRBD2 on 5 matching bases. The germline V gene encodes CDR1 SGHTA and CDR2 FQGNSA. Trimming left V 7 bases short and J 5 bases short, with 18 bases between. The CDR3 loop spans 15 amino acids. The CDR3: CASMGRASGHNEQFF. CDR3 bases: TGTGCCAGCATGGGTCGGGCAAGCGGTCACAATGAGCAGTTCTTC.

The table lists this clone with a few counts. V usage is TRBV28 and J usage is TRBJ2-2; TRBD1 might be the D (6 bases). CDR1 and CDR2 from the germline V gene are MDHEN and SYDVKM. The CDR3 length is 13 residues. V lost 5 bases to trimming and J lost 5 bases, with 9 bases between them. This CDR3 reads CASSPQGTGELFF. The CDR3 coding sequence is TGTGCCAGCAGTCCACAGGGAACCGGGGAGCTGTTTTTT.

The V and J genes are TRBV6-5 and TRBJ2-1; 11 nucleotides agree with TRBD2. The J segment lost 8 bases and the V segment lost 0 bases, leaving 6 bases of the junction unmatched. Germline CDR1 is MNHEY and CDR2 is SVGAGI. The CDR3 length is 16 residues. The CDR3 protein is CASSYSSLAGEYEQFF. The CDR3, as DNA: TGTGCCAGCAGTTACTCGTCACTAGCGGGAGAGTATGAGCAGTTCTTC.

The chain links TRBV15 to TRBJ1-4; D is perhaps TRBD1 (5 bases). The CDR3 extends over 13 amino acids. Trimming took 8 bases from V and 7 from J, leaving 14 bases between them. Germline V gives CDR1 LNHNV, CDR2 YYDKDF (reference sequence). CDR3 coding DNA: TGTGCCACCGGGACGAGGGTCGGTGAAAAACTGTTTTTT. This sequence encodes CATGTRVGEKLFF.

This rearrangement joins TRBV4-1 to TRBJ2-5; 9 positions match TRBD1. CDR1 and CDR2 from the germline V gene are MGHRA and YSYEKL. This CDR3 is 15 amino acids long. V shed 3 bases and J 5 bases; nucleotides not matched to a gene: 7. As DNA, the CDR3 is TGCGCCAGCAGCCAGACACAGGGGGCTGGGGAGACCCAGTACTTC. It codes for CASSQTQGAGETQYF.

The chain uses TRBV7-9 and TRBJ2-2; the D gene is possibly TRBD1 (5 bases). Germline V gene lookup returns CDR1 SEHNR and CDR2 FQNEAQ (reference sequence). There are 13 residues in the CDR3. Trimming pared 3 bases from V and 6 bases from J, leaving 8 bases between. CDR3 protein: CASSFAGSGELFF. In DNA form, the CDR3 reads TGTGCCAGCAGCTTTGCAGGGTCCGGGGAGCTGTTTTTT.

This clone has more than one count but fewer than ten. J is TRBJ2-1 and V is TRBV30, with 10 bases matching TRBD2. The germline gives CDR1 GTSNPN, CDR2 SVGIG (reference sequence). The CDR3 consists of 15 residues. The V segment lost 4 bases and the J segment 5 bases; nucleotides outside the gene matches: 8. The CDR3 loop is CAWTRWTSGNNEQFF. The CDR3 nucleotides are TGTGCCTGGACTCGGTGGACTAGCGGTAACAATGAGCAGTTCTTC.

This rearrangement joins TRBV2 to TRBJ1-4; tentative D call: TRBD1 (5 bases). Trimming took 6 bases from V and 8 from J, leaving 13 bases between them. This CDR3 region has 13 residues. The germline CDR1 and CDR2 sequences are SNHLY and FYNNEI. CDR3 bases: TGTGCCAGCAGGATGACAGAAAGGGAAAAACTGTTTTTT. Its translation is CASRMTEREKLFF.

In this sample, this clone turned up a few times. V usage is TRBV19 and J usage is TRBJ2-5, with TRBD1 matching 10 bases. Germline CDR1 LNHDA, CDR2 SQIVND (reference sequence). The V gene end was trimmed by 4 bases and the J gene end by 2 bases; junction bases not matched to a gene: 7. This CDR3 has 16 residues. For the CDR3, the DNA is TGTGCCAGTAGTAACCTCCGGGACAGGGGTCAAGAGACCCAGTACTTC. Protein product: CASSNLRDRGQETQYF.

This clone was counted a few times. The same CDR3 is also encoded by other DNA sequences in this sample. The chain employs TRBV7-2 and TRBJ2-3; D is uncertain. V lost 5 bases and J lost 2, with 5 bases in between. This CDR3 is built from 12 residues. Germline CDR1 reads SGHTA; CDR2 reads FQGNSA. The CDR3 DNA sequence: TGTGCCAGCAGCCTATACACAGATACGCAGTATTTT. It encodes CASSLYTDTQYF.

This clone was detected a few times. The rearrangement uses TRBV9 and TRBJ2-4; 9 positions agree with TRBD1. Trimming removed 4 bases from V and 1 base from J; junction bases left unmatched: 9. The germline gives CDR1 SGDLS, CDR2 YYNGEE. The CDR3 length is 17 residues. CDR3 region: CASSPSGQGIAKNIQYF. CDR3 sequence (DNA): TGTGCCAGCAGCCCCTCGGGACAGGGAATTGCCAAAAACATTCAGTACTTC. Variable domain in full (rest from reference TRBV9 and TRBJ2-4): DSGVTQTPKHLITATGQRVTLRCSPRSGDLSVYWYQQSLDQGLQFLIQYYNGEERAKGNILERFSAQQFPDLHSELNLSSLELGDSALYFCASSPSGQGIAKNIQYFGAGTRLSVL.

This clone was seen a few times. The chain employs TRBV5-1 and TRBJ2-2; a weak D match, TRBD1 (6 bases). V was clipped by 2 bases and J by 3 bases, with 8 bases between them. Per germline, CDR1 SGHRS and CDR2 YFSETQ. This CDR3 spans 14 amino acids. DNA for the CDR3: TGCGCCAGCAGCTTAGGACAGCACACCGGGGAGCTGTTTTTT. This codes for CASSLGQHTGELFF.

The V call is TRBV6-5, the J call TRBJ1-2; D remains unclear. Germline-derived CDR1 and CDR2 are MNHEY and SVGAGI. V lost 0 bases and J 0 bases, leaving 8 bases between the germline ends. This CDR3 is built from 15 residues. The chain's CDR3 is CASSYSGISNYGYTF. DNA for the CDR3: TGTGCCAGCAGTTACTCTGGCATATCTAACTATGGCTACACCTTC.

This clone was observed a few times. CDR3 protein: CASSPPGRSEKLFF. DNA for the CDR3: TGTGCCAGCAGTCCTCCGGGACGGAGTGAAAAACTGTTTTTT. The chain couples TRBV28 to TRBJ1-4, with D perhaps matching TRBD1 (5 bases). V lost 5 bases and J 7 bases, leaving 14 bases between the germline ends. The CDR3 consists of 14 residues. Germline V gene sequence: CDR1 MDHEN, CDR2 SYDVKM.

This clone was counted a few times. The chain recombines TRBV7-9 with TRBJ1-2; 9 nucleotides match TRBD1. V lost 6 bases, J lost 2 bases, and 10 bases stayed unmatched. Germline V gene sequence: CDR1 SEHNR, CDR2 FQNEAQ (reference sequence). This CDR3 is built from 16 residues. The CDR3 spells CASSSLTGGRNYGYTF. CDR3 DNA sequence: TGTGCCAGCAGTTCACTCACAGGGGGCCGGAACTATGGCTACACCTTC.

The V and J genes are TRBV7-9 and TRBJ2-7; 9 bases map to TRBD1. Germline V lookup: CDR1 SEHNR, CDR2 FQNEAQ (reference sequence). The CDR3 is made up of 14 amino acids. J gave up 1 base and V 6 bases, and 4 bases lay outside the gene matches. CDR3 sequence (DNA): TGTGCCAGCAGAGGGACAGGGATATCCTACGAGCAGTACTTC. It specifies CASRGTGISYEQYF.

This clone was seen a handful of times. This rearrangement joins TRBV15 to TRBJ1-2, with D maybe TRBD1 (6 bases). The CDR3 length is 16 residues. Germline loops: CDR1 LNHNV, CDR2 YYDKDF (reference sequence). V gave up 0 bases and J gave up 3 bases, with 14 bases separating them. This chain's CDR3 is CATSRDPTGIDYGYTF. For the CDR3, the DNA is TGTGCCACCAGCAGAGATCCTACAGGGATTGACTATGGCTACACCTTC.

This clone was seen only a few times. This chain connects TRBV2 to TRBJ2-7; D remains unclear. Deletions cut 1 base from V and 2 bases from J, with 9 bases between. CDR3 size: 14 residues. CDR1 is SNHLY and CDR2 is FYNNEI in the germline V gene. CDR3 sequence reads: CASSEGYRTYEQYF. CDR3 coding DNA: TGTGCCAGCAGTGAAGGGTACCGAACCTACGAGCAGTACTTC.

This clone was seen only a few times. The chain carries TRBV15 and TRBJ2-7, with a weak D call TRBD2 (6 bases). Germline V gene data show CDR1 as LNHNV and CDR2 as YYDKDF (reference sequence). V lost 0 bases to trimming and J lost 0 bases, with 9 bases between them. The CDR3 sequence is 15 residues long. The chain's CDR3 is CATSREPAGSYEQYF. Written as DNA, the CDR3 is TGTGCCACCAGCAGAGAGCCAGCGGGCTCCTACGAGCAGTACTTC.

This clone appeared a few times. This rearrangement joins TRBV11-2 to TRBJ2-5, with D possibly matching TRBD1 (6 bases). Looked up from germline, CDR1 is SGHAT and CDR2 is FQNNGV. Trimming shortened V by 7 bases and J by 5 bases, and 14 bases separated the two germline ends. The CDR3 is made up of 13 amino acids. CDR3 in amino acids: CASTRGDGETQYF. The CDR3 bases are TGTGCCAGCACCAGGGGCGACGGGGAGACCCAGTACTTC.